The T cell receptor beta chain described here comes from a study of T cells in Graves' hyperthyroidism and ophthalmopathy. This clonotype was seen many times. Authors of the study amplified TCR beta CDR3 regions from RNA transcripts. Researchers ran a first-round RT-PCR on the TCR CDR3 using the HTBI primer set. TCRdb used MiXCR to reprocess the multiplex PCR reads, holding one entry per CDR3 protein. The sample carries under 550,000 distinct CDR3 sequences, roughly 15% recorded once. Trimming at V came to 5 bases and at J to 6 bases, leaving 6 bases not matched to a gene. From germline, CDR1 is DFQATT and CDR2 SNEGSKA (reference sequence). The CDR3 is 14 residues long.

This receptor was obtained from a woman aged 18 to 35 with Graves' hyperthyroidism. The chain is built from TRBV20-1 and TRBJ2-1; 11 bases align to TRBD2. The sample taken for sequencing was blood. CDR3 nucleotides: TGCAGTGCTCCACTAGCGGGAGCGGGCAATGAGCAGTTCTTC. Translation: CSAPLAGAGNEQFF.